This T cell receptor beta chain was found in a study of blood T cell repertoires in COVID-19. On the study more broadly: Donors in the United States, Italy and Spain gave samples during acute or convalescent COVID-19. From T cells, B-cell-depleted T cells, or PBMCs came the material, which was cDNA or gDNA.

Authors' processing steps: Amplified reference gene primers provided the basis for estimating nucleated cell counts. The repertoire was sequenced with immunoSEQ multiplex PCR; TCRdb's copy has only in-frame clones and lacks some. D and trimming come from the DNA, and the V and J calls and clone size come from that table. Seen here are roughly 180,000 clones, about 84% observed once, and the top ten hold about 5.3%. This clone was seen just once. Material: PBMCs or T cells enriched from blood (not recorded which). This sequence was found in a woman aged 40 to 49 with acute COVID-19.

CDR3 coding DNA: TGTGCCAGCAGCGTAGGAGGAGATGGAAGGTCCAGCTACACCTTC. Residues: CASSVGGDGRSSYTF. This chain uses TRBV9 with TRBJ1-2; D is unresolved. CDR1 is SGDLS, CDR2 YYNGEE, per germline. CDR3 length: 15 amino acids. V was pared by 0 bases and J by 9 bases, with 18 bases between. Filled out from reference TRBV9 and TRBJ1-2, the complete variable domain reads DSGVTQTPKHLITATGQRVTLRCSPRSGDLSVYWYQQSLDQGLQFLIQYYNGEERAKGNILERFSAQQFPDLHSELNLSSLELGDSALYFCASSVGGDGRSSYTFGSGTRLTVV.